This T cell receptor (beta chain) was obtained from a study of T cell clusters in autoimmune cytopenias. TRB rearrangements were amplified by touch-down multiplex PCR with mixed TRB-A/B primers. TCRdb processed the multiplex PCR reads again and assigns one entry to each CDR3 protein, with no DNA. This sample's clone table lists 7,000 to 8,500 distinct CDR3 sequences. The CDR3 sequence is 15 residues long. CDR1 is MNHNY, CDR2 SVGAGI, per germline (reference sequence). TRB was amplified from 250 ng of peripheral blood genomic DNA per sample. Sequencing was carried out using peripheral blood. V usage is TRBV6-6 and J usage is TRBJ1-2. This TCR derives from a human donor with an autoimmune cytopenia or autoimmune hepatitis (not recorded which). CDR3 protein: CASSYEIESNYVYTF.